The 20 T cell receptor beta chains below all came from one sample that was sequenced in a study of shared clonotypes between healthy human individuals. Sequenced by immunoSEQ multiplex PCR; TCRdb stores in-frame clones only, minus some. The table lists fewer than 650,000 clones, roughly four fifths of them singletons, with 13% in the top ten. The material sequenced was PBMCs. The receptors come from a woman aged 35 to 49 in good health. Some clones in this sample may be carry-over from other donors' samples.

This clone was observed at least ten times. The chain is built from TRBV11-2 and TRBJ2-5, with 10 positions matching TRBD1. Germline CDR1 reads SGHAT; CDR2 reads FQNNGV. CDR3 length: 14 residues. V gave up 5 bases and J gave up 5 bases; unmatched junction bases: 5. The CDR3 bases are TGTGCCAGCAGCCTGACAGGGGGCGTGGAGACCCAGTACTTC. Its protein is CASSLTGGVETQYF.

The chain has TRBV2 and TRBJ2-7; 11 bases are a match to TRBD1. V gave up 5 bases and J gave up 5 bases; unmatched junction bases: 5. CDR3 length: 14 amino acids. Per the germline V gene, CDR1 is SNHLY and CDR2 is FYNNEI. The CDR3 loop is CASSPDRGRNEQYF. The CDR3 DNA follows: TGTGCCAGCAGTCCGGACAGGGGGCGGAACGAGCAGTACTTC.

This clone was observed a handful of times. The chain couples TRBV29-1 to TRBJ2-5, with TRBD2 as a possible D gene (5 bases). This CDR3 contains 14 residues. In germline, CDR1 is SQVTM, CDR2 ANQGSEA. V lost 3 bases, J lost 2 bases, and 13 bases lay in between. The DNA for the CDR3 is TGCAGCGTTGAGGTCCGGGCGGGTCAAGAGACCCAGTACTTC. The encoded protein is CSVEVRAGQETQYF.

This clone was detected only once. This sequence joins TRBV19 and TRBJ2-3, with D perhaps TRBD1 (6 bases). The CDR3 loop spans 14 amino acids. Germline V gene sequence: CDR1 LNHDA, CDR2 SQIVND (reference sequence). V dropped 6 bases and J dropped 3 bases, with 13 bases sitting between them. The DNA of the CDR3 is TGTGCCAGTAGGAAAACAGGGATTACAGATACGCAGTATTTT. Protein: CASRKTGITDTQYF.

This CDR3 is CASRSWGAGGNYGYTF. The CDR3 DNA sequence: TGTGCCAGCAGGTCCTGGGGGGCAGGGGGTAACTATGGCTACACCTTC. V and J are TRBV28 and TRBJ1-2, with 7 bases lining up with TRBD1. V gave up 6 bases and J gave up 1 base; unmatched junction bases: 11. Germline V gene lookup returns CDR1 MDHEN and CDR2 SYDVKM. This CDR3 region has 16 residues.

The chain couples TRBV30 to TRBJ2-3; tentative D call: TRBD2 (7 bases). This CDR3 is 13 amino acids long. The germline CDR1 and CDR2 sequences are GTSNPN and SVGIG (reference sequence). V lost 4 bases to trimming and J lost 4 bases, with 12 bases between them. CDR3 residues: CAWTAGAADTQYF. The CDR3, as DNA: TGTGCCTGGACGGCGGGGGCGGCAGATACGCAGTATTTT.

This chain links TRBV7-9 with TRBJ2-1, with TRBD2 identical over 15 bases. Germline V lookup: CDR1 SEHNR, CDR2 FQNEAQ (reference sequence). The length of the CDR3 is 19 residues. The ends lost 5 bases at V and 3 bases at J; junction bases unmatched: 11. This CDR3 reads CASSPRPGLAGGGYNEQFF. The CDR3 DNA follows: TGTGCCAGCAGCCCTAGGCCGGGACTAGCGGGAGGAGGCTACAATGAGCAGTTCTTC.

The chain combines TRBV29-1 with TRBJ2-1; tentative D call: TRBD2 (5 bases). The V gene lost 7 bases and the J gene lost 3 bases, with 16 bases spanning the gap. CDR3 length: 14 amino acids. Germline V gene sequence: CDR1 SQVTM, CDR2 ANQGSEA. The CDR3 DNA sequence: TGCAGCGGCTCTCTGGGTAGCGACTACAATGAGCAGTTCTTC. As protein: CSGSLGSDYNEQFF.

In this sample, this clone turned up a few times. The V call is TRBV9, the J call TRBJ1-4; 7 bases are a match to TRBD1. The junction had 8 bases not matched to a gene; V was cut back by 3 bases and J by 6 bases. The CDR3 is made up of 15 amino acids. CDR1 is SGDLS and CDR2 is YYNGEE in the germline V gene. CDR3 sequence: CASSGEGAVYEKLFF. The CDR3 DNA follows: TGTGCCAGCAGCGGAGAGGGGGCGGTTTATGAAAAACTGTTTTTT.

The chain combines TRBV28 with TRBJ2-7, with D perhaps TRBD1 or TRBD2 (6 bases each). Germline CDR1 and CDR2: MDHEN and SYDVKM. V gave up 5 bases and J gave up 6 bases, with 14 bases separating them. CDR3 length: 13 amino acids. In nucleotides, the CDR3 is TGTGCCAGCAGTCCCTCGGGGGCCCTCGAGCAGTACTTC. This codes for CASSPSGALEQYF.

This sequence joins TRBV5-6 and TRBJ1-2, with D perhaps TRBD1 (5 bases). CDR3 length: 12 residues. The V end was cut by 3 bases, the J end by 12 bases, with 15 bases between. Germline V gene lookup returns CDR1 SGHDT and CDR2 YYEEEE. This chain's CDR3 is CASSSLGPQHTF. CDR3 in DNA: TGTGCCAGCAGCTCCCTGGGACCGCAGCACACCTTC.

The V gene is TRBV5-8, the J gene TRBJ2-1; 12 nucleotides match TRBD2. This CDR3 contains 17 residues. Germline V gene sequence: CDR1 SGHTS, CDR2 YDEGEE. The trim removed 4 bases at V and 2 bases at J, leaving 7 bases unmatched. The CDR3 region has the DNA TGTGCCAGCAGCCTCGGACTAGCGGGACCCACCTACAATGAGCAGTTCTTC. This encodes CASSLGLAGPTYNEQFF.

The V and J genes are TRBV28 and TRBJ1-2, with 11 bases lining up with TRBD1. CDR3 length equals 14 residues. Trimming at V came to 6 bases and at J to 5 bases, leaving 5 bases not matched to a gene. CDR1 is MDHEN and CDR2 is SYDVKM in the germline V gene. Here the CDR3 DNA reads TGTGCCAGCAGCCCGGACAGGGGGCAGTATGGCTACACCTTC. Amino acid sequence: CASSPDRGQYGYTF.

This CDR3 reads CASRGPLYEQYF. The CDR3 DNA reads TGTGCCAGCAGGGGACCTCTCTACGAGCAGTACTTC. The gene calls are TRBV27 and TRBJ2-7, with D perhaps matching TRBD1 or TRBD2 (5 bases each). CDR3 size: 12 residues. The V and J ends lost 6 bases and 3 bases respectively, with 9 bases between them. Germline V gene lookup returns CDR1 MNHEY and CDR2 SMNVEV (reference sequence).

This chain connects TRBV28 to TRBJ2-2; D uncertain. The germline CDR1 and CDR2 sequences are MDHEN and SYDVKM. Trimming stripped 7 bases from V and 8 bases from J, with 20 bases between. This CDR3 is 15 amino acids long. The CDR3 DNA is TGTGCCAGCAACCCAGTTTGGGGTTCAAAAGGGGAGCTGTTTTTT. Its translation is CASNPVWGSKGELFF.

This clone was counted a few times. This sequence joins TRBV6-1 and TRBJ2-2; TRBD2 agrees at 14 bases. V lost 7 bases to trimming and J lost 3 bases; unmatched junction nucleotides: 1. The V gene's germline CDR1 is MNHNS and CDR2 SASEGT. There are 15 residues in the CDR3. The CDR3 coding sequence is TGTGCCAGCAAGGGACTAGCGGGAGACACCGGGGAGCTGTTTTTT. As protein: CASKGLAGDTGELFF.

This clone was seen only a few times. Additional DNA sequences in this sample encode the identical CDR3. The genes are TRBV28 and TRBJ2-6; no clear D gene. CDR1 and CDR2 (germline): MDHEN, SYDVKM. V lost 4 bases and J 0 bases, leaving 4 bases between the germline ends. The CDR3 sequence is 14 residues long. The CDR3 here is CASSSGSGANVLTF. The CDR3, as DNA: TGTGCCAGCAGTTCCGGCTCTGGGGCCAACGTCCTGACTTTC.

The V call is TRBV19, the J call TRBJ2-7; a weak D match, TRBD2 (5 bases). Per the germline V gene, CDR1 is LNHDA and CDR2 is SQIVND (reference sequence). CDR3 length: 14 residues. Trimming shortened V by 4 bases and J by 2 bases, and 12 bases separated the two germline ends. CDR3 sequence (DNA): TGTGCCAGTAGTACGGATAGCGCTACCTACGAGCAGTACTTC. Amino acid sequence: CASSTDSATYEQYF. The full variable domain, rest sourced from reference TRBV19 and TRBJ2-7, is DGGITQSPKYLFRKEGQNVTLSCEQNLNHDAMYWYRQDPGQGLRLIYYSQIVNDFQKGDIAEGYSVSREKKESFPLTVTSAQKNPTAFYLCASSTDSATYEQYFGPGTRLTVT.

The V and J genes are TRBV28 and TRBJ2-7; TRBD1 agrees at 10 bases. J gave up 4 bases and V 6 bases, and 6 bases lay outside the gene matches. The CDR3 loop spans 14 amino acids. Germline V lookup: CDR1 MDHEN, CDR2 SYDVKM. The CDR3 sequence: CASRGGQGRYEQYF. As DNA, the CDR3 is TGTGCCAGCAGGGGGGGACAGGGGCGGTACGAGCAGTACTTC.

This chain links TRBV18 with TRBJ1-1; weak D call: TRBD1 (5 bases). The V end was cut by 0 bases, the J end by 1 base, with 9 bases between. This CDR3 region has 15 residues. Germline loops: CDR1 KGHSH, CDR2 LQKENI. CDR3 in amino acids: CASSPPGRGNTEAFF. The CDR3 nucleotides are TGTGCCAGCTCACCACCGGGACGGGGGAACACTGAAGCTTTCTTT.